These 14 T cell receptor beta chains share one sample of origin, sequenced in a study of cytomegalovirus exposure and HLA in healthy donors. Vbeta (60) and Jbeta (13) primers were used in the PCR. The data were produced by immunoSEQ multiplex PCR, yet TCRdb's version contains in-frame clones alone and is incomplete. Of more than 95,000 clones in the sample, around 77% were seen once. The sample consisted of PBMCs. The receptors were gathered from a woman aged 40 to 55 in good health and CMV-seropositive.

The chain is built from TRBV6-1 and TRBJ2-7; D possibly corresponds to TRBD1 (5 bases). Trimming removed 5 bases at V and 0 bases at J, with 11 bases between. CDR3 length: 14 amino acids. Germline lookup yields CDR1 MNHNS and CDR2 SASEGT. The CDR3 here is CASSFERGSYEQYF. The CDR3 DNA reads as TGTGCCAGCAGTTTCGAAAGGGGCTCCTACGAGCAGTACTTC.

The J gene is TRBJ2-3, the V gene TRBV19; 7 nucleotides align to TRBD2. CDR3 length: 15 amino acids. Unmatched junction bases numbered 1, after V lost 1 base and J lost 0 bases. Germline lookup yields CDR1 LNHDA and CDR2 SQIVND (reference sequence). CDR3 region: CASSIGGGSTDTQYF. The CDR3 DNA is TGTGCCAGTAGTATAGGGGGGGGAAGCACAGATACGCAGTATTTT.

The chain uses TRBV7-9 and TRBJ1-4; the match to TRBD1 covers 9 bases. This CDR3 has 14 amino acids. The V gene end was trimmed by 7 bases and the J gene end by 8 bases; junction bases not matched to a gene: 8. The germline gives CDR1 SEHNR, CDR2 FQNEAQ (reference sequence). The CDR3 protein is CASTSGTGIEKLFF. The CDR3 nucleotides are TGTGCCAGCACTTCCGGGACAGGGATAGAAAAACTGTTTTTT.

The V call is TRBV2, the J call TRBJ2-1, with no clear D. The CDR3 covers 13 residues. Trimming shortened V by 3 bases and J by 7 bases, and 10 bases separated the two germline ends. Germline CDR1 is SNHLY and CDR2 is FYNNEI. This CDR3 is CASSERQTNEQFF. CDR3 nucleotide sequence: TGTGCCAGCAGTGAGAGGCAGACTAATGAGCAGTTCTTC.

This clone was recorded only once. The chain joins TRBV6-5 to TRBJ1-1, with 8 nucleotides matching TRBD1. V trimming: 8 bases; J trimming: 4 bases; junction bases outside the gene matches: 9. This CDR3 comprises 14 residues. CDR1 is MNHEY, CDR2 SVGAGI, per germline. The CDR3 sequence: CASRRRGRSTEAFF. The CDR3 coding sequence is TGTGCCAGCCGACGCAGGGGGCGGAGCACTGAAGCTTTCTTT.

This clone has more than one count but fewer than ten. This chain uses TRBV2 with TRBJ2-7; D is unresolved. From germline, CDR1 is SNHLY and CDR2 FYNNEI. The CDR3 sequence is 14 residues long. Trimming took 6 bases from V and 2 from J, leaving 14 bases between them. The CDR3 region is CASSERQDPYEQYF. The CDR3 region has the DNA TGTGCCAGCAGCGAAAGGCAGGATCCCTACGAGCAGTACTTC. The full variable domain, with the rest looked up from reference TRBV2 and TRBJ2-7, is EPEVTQTPSHQVTQMGQEVILRCVPISNHLYFYWYRQILGQKVEFLVSFYNNEISEKSEIFDDQFSVERPDGSNFTLKIRSTKLEDSAMYFCASSERQDPYEQYFGPGTRLTVT.

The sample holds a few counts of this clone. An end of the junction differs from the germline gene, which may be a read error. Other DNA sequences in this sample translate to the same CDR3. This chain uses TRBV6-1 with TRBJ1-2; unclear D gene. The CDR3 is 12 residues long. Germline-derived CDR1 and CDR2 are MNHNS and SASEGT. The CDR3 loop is CASSEGSYGYTF. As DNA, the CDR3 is TGTGCCAGCAGCGAAGGTAGTTATGGCTACACCTTC.

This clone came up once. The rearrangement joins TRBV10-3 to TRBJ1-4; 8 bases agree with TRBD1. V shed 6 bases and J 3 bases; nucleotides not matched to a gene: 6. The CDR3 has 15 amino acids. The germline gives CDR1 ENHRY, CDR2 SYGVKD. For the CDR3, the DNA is TGTGCCATCAGCCCGTCAGGGGGCTCTAATGAAAAACTGTTTTTT. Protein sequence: CAISPSGGSNEKLFF.

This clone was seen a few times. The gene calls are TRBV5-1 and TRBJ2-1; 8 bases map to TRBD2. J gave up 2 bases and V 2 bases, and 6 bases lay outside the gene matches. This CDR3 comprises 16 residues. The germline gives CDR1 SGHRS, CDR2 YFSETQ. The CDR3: CASSLFPGLAYNEQFF. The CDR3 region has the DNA TGCGCCAGCAGCTTATTTCCGGGACTAGCCTACAATGAGCAGTTCTTC.

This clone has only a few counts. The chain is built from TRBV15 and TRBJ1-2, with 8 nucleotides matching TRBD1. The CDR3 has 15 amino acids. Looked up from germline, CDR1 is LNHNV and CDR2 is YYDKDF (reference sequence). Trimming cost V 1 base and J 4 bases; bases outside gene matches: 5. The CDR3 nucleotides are TGTGCCACCAGCAGAGGAGCAGGGGGCCCCTATGGCTACACCTTC. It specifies CATSRGAGGPYGYTF.

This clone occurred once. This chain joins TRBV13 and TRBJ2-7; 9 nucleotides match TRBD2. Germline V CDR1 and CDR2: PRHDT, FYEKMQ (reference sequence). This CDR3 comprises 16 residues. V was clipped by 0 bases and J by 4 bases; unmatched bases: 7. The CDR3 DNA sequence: TGTGCCAGCAGCTTAGGCCGGGTAGCGGGAGAATACGAGCAGTACTTC. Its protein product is CASSLGRVAGEYEQYF. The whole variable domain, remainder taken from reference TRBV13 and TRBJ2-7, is AAGVIQSPRHLIKEKRETATLKCYPIPRHDTVYWYQQGPGQDPQFLISFYEKMQSDKGSIPDRFSAQQFSDYHSELNMSSLELGDSALYFCASSLGRVAGEYEQYFGPGTRLTVT.

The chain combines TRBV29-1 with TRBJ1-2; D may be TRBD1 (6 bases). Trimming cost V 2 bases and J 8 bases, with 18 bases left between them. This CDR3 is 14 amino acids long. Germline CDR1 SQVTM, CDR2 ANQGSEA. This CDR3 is CSVENSEGQKGYTF. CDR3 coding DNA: TGCAGCGTTGAAAACAGCGAAGGACAGAAAGGCTACACCTTC.

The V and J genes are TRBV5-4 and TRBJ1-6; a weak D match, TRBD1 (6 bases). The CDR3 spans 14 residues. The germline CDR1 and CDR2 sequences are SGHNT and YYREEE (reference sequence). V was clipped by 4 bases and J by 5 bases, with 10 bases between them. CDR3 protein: CASSPQGNNSPLHF. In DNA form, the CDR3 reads TGTGCCAGCAGCCCCCAGGGGAATAATTCACCCCTCCACTTT.

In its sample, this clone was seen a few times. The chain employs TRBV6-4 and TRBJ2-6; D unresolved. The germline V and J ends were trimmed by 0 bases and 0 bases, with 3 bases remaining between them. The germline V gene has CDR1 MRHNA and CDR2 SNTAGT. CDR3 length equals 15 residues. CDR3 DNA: TGTGCCAGCAGTGACTCCGGCTCTGGGGCCAACGTCCTGACTTTC. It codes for CASSDSGSGANVLTF.